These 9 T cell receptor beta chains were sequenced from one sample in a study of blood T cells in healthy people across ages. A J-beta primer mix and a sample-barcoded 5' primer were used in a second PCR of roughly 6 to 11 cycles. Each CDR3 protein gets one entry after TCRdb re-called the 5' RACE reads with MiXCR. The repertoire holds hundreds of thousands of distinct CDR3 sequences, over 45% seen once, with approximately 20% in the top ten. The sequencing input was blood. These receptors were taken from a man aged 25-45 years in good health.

The CDR3 spells CASSLEYGPNYGYTF. CDR3 sequence (DNA): TGTGCCAGCAGCTTAGAGTACGGACCTAACTATGGCTACACCTTC. The genes are TRBV7-2 and TRBJ1-2; no clear D gene. The CDR3 length is 15 residues. Trimming pared 1 base from V and 0 bases from J, leaving 9 bases between. Germline loops: CDR1 SGHTA, CDR2 FQGNSA.

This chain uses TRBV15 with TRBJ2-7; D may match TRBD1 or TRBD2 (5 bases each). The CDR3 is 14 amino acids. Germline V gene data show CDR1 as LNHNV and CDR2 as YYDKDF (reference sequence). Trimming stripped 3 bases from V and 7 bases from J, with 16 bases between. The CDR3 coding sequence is TGTGCCACCAGCAGGGAGGACATTTACAGTGAGCAGTACTTC. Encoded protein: CATSREDIYSEQYF.

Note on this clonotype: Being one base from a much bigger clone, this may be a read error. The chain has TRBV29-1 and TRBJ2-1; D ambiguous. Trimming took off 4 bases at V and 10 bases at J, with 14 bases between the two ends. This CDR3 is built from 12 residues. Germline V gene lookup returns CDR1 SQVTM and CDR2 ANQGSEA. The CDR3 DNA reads TGCAGCGTTGTAGGTAGCAGCCACGAGCAGTTCTTC. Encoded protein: CSVVGSSHEQFF.

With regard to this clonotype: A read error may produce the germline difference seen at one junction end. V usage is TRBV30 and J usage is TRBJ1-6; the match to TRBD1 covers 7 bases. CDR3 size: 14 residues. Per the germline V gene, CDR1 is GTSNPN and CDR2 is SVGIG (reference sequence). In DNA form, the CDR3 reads TGTGCCGGGAGTGTATGGGACAGCAATTCACCCCTCCACTTT. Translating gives CAGSVWDSNSPLHF.

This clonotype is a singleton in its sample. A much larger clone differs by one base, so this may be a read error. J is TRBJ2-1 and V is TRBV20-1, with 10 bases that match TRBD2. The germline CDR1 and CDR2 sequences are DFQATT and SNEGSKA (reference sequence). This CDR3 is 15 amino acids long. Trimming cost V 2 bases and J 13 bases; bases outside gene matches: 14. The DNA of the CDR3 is TGCAGTGCTAGAACTGGGACTAGCGAGAAAGAGACCCAGTTCTTC. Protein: CSARTGTSEKETQFF.

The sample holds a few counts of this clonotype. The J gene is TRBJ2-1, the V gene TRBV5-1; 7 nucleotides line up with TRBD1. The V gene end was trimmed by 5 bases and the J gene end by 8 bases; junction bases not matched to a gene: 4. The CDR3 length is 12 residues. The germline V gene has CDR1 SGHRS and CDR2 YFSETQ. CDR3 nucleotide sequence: TGCGCCAGCAGACAACAGGGGTATGAGCAGTTCTTC. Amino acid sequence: CASRQQGYEQFF.

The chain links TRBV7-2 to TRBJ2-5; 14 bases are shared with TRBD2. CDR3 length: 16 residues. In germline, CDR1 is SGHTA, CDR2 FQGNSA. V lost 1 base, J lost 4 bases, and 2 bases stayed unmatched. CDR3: CASSLEGTSGRETQYF. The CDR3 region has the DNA TGTGCCAGCAGCTTAGAGGGGACTAGCGGGAGAGAGACCCAGTACTTC.

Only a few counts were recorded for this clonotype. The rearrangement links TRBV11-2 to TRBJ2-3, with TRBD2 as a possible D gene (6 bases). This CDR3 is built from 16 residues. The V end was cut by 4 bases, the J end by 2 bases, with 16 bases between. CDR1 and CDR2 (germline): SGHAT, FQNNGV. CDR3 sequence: CASSSGLIKLTDTQYF. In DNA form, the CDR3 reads TGTGCCAGCAGCTCGGGACTCATAAAACTCACAGATACGCAGTATTTT.

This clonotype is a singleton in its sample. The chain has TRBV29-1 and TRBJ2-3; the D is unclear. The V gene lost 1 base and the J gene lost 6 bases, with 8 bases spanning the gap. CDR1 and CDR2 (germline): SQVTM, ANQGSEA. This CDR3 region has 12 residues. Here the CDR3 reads CSVEGGQDTQYF. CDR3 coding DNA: TGCAGCGTTGAAGGTGGTCAGGATACGCAGTATTTT.